By proportion, the clone carrying this T cell receptor beta chain is medium-sized (0.01 to 0.1%). This library used around 400 ng RNA and molecular barcoded adaptors spanning alpha/delta and beta/gamma chains. TCRdb independently ran MiXCR on the reads; one entry per CDR3 protein. The repertoire holds around 41,000 distinct CDR3 sequences, with around 11% as singletons. The data were taken from a study of read filtering for tumor transcriptome and immune sequencing. Sequences were obtained from a population of CD138-negative cells sorted from bone marrow. The TCR originated in a donor aged 40 or over with multiple myeloma.

CDR3 residues: CASRYGTGIHNEQFF. CDR3 nucleotides: TGCGCCAGCAGATACGGGACAGGCATACACAATGAGCAGTTCTTC. This chain links TRBV5-1 with TRBJ2-1; 8 bases align to TRBD1. With 5 bases clipped from V and 5 bases from J, the junction kept 9 bases outside the gene matches. Germline values: CDR1 SGHRS, CDR2 YFSETQ. The CDR3 has 15 amino acids.